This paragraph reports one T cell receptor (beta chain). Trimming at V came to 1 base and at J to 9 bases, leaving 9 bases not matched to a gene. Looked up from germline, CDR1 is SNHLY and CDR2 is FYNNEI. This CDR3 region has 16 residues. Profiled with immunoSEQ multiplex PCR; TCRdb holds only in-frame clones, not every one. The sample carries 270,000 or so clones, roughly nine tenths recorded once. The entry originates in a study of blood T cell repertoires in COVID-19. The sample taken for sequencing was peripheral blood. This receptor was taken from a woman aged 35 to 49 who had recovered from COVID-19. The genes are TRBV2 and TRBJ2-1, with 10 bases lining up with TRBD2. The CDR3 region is CASSEDSGGPPGEQFF. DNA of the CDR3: TGTGCCAGCAGTGAAGATAGCGGGGGGCCTCCGGGTGAGCAGTTCTTC.